This entry concerns a single TCR beta chain. Treatment of the sample: some 20 received Ad26.COV2.S at low or high dose, single or two shots; 5 received placebo; per-sample allocation not given. It was on day 63 after the first vaccine or placebo injection that samples were taken. Here immunoSEQ multiplex PCR was the method, and the copy in TCRdb shows in-frame clones only, minus some. Of roughly 320,000 clones in the sample, around 83% were seen once. The sample originates from a study of Ad26.COV2.S vaccination and SARS-CoV-2 variants. Study-level information: Ad26.COV2.S was injected intramuscularly once or twice, 56 days apart.

This sequence originates from a person aged 18-65 years who received the Ad26.COV2.S COVID-19 vaccine or a placebo. Here the sequenced sample was peripheral blood, taken in a trial of Ad26.COV2.S vaccine versus placebo.

CDR3 in DNA: TGTGCCAGTATCAAGACAGGAGTGAACACTGAAGCTTTCTTT. The encoded protein is CASIKTGVNTEAFF. This chain uses TRBV19 with TRBJ1-1; tentative D call: TRBD1 (6 bases). V was cut by 7 bases and J by 0 bases, with 12 bases left in between. The CDR3 contains 14 residues. CDR1 is LNHDA and CDR2 is SQIVND in the germline V gene (reference sequence).